This note documents a single T cell receptor (beta chain) sequence. No antigen is known for it. A junction end diverges from the germline sequence, so it may reflect a read error. The data are from a study of identical twins. No donor was unhealthy or non-Caucasian. Study outcomes and limitations: Cord blood beta clonotypes present at high abundance carried fewer insertions; no such pattern appeared in memory repertoires. Out-of-frame TCR alpha sharing in monozygotic twins exceeded recombination model predictions. Beta out-of-frame sequences displayed a weaker excess of sharing between twins.

One entry per CDR3 protein results from TCRdb running MiXCR on the 5' RACE reads. The sample holds 1.5 million to 2 million distinct CDR3 sequences; 32% are singletons and the top ten take around 0.3%. This CDR3 has 16 amino acids. CDR1 is SGHTA, CDR2 FQGNSA, per germline. The receptor was isolated from a newborn girl in good health. What was sequenced was cord blood. The chain links TRBV7-2 to TRBJ2-3; D gene unclear. CDR3 region: CASSPSFGLSIDTQYF. The CDR3, as DNA: TGTGCCAGCAGCCCCTCTTTTGGGCTGAGCATAGATACGCAGTATTTT.